This T cell receptor beta chain was sequenced for a study of blood T cell repertoires in COVID-19. In the study overall: Nucleic acid was either cDNA or gDNA, and it came from T cells, B-cell-depleted T cells, or PBMCs.

This clone was picked up one time. Germline assignment: CDR1 LNHDA and CDR2 SQIVND (reference sequence). With 6 bases clipped from V and 3 bases from J, the junction kept 7 bases outside the gene matches. This CDR3 spans 15 amino acids. Original data processing: The authors estimated nucleated cell counts from reference gene primer amplification. Data came from immunoSEQ multiplex PCR; TCRdb stores just in-frame clones and leaves some out. The V and J calls and the clone size are those of that table, but D and trimming were determined from the DNA. The sample carries some 130,000 clones, around 81% recorded once.

The clonotype comes from a woman aged 60-75 years with active or convalescent COVID-19. Sample: peripheral blood. This chain connects TRBV19 to TRBJ2-2, with 7 bases aligning to TRBD1. CDR3 DNA: TGTGCCAGTAGGACTCAGGGGGATTACACCGGGGAGCTGTTTTTT. This gives the protein CASRTQGDYTGELFF.